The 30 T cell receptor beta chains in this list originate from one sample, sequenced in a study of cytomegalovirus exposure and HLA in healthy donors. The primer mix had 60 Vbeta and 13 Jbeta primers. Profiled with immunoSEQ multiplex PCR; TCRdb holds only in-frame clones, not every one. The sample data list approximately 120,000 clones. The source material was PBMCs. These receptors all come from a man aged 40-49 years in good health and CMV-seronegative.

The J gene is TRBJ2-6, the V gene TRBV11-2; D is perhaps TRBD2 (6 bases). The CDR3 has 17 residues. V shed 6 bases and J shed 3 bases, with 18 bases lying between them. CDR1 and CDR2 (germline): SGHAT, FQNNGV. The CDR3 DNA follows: TGTGCCAGCAGGTCCCCCGGCGGGGCTGGTGGGGCCAACGTCCTGACTTTC. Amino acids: CASRSPGGAGGANVLTF.

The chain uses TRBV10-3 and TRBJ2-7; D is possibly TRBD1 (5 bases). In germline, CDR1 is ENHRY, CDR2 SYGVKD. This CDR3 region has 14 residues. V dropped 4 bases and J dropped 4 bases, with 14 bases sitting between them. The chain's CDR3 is CAISVAGLGYEQYF. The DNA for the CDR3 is TGTGCCATCAGTGTGGCAGGGCTCGGGTACGAGCAGTACTTC.

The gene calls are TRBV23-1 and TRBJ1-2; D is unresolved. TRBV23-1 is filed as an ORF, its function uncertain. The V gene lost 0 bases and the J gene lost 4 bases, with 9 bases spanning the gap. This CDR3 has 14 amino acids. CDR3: CASSQSFSSYGYTF. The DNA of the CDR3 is TGCGCCAGCAGTCAATCGTTTAGTTCCTATGGCTACACCTTC.

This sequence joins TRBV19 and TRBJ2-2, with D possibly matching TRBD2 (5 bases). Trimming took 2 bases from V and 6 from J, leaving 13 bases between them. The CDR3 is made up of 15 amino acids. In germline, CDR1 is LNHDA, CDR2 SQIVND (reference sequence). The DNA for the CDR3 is TGTGCCAGTAGTATAAGTTGGCTAGCCGCCGGGGAGCTGTTTTTT. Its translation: CASSISWLAAGELFF.

CDR3 sequence: CASSRSSGTGGRETQYF. CDR3 DNA: TGCGCCAGCAGCCGTTCGTCCGGGACAGGGGGCCGGGAGACCCAGTACTTC. The chain recombines TRBV5-1 with TRBJ2-5; 12 nucleotides align to TRBD1. Germline CDR1 is SGHRS and CDR2 is YFSETQ. This CDR3 spans 17 amino acids. Trimming removed 4 bases from V and 5 bases from J; junction bases left unmatched: 12.

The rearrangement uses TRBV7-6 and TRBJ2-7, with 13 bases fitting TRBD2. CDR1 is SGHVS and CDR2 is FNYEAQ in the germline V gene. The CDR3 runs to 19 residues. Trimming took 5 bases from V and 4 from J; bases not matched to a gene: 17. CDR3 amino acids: CASSEGDGGLAGVGYEQYF. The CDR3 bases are TGTGCCAGCAGCGAAGGAGATGGAGGACTAGCGGGAGTGGGGTACGAGCAGTACTTC. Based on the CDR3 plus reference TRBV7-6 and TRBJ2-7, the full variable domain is GAGVSQSPRYKVTKRGQDVALRCDPISGHVSLYWYRQALGQGPEFLTYFNYEAQQDKSGLPNDRFSAERPEGSISTLTIQRTEQRDSAMYRCASSEGDGGLAGVGYEQYFGPGTRLTVT.

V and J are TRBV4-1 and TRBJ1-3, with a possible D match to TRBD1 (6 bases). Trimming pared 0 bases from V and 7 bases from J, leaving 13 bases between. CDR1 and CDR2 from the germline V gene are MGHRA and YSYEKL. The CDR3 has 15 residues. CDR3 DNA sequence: TGCGCCAGCAGCCAAGATCCGTACAGGGAGAACACCATATATTTT. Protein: CASSQDPYRENTIYF.

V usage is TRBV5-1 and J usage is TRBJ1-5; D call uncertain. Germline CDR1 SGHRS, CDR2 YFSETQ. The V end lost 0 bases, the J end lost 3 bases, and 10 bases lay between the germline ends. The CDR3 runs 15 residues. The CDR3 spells CASSLGDTDNQPQHF. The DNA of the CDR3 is TGCGCCAGCAGCTTGGGAGACACGGACAATCAGCCCCAGCATTTT.

CDR3 sequence: CASSFITSGEYNEQFF. The CDR3 coding sequence is TGTGCCAGCAGTTTTATCACTAGCGGGGAGTACAATGAGCAGTTCTTC. The rearrangement uses TRBV28 and TRBJ2-1, with TRBD2 matching over 10 bases. The V gene's germline CDR1 is MDHEN and CDR2 SYDVKM. V dropped 3 bases and J dropped 4; count of bases not matched to a gene: 6. The CDR3 totals 16 residues.

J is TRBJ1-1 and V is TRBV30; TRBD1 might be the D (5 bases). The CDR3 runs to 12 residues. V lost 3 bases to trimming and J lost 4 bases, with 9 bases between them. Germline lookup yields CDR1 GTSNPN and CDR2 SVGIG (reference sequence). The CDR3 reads CAWRAGATEAFF. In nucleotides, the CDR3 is TGTGCCTGGAGAGCTGGGGCCACTGAAGCTTTCTTT.

The CDR3 DNA sequence: TGTGCCAGCAGCCGACGGGGAGGGGCGGGAGTGGATGAGCAGTTCTTC. Encoded protein: CASSRRGGAGVDEQFF. The rearrangement joins TRBV4-2 to TRBJ2-1, with 7 nucleotides matching TRBD2. The CDR3 consists of 16 residues. Losses at the gene ends were 4 bases for V and 8 bases for J; bases not matched to a gene: 14. Germline-derived CDR1 and CDR2 are LGHNA and YNFKEQ.

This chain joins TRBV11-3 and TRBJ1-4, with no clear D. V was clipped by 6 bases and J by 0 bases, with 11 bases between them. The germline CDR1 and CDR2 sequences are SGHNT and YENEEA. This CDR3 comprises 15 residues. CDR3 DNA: TGTGCCAGCAGTCACCGATCGGCAACTAATGAAAAACTGTTTTTT. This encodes CASSHRSATNEKLFF.

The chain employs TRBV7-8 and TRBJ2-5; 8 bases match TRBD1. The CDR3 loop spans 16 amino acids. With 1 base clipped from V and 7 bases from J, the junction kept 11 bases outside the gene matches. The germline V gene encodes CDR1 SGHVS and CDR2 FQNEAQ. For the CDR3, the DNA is TGTGCCAGCAGCTTAGGGGGGACAGGCTCCCCGGTGACCCAGTACTTC. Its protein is CASSLGGTGSPVTQYF.

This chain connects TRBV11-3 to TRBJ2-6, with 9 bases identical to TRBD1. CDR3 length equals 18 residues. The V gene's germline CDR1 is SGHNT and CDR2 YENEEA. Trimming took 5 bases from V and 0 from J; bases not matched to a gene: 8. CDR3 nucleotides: TGTGCCAGCAGCCCCGAGGGACAGGGTCTCTCTGGGGCCAACGTCCTGACTTTC. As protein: CASSPEGQGLSGANVLTF.

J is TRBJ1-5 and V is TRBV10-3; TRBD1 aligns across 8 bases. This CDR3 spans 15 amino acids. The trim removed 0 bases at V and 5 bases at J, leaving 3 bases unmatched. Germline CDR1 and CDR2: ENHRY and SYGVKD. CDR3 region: CAISESSGGHQPQHF. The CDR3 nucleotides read TGTGCCATCAGTGAGTCGTCAGGGGGCCATCAGCCCCAGCATTTT.

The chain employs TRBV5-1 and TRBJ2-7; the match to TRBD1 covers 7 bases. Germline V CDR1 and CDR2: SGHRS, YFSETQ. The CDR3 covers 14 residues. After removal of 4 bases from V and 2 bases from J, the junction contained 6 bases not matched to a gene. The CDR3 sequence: CASSPGTATYEQYF. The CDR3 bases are TGCGCCAGCAGCCCGGGGACAGCTACCTACGAGCAGTACTTC. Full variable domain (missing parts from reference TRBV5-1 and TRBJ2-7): KAGVTQTPRYLIKTRGQQVTLSCSPISGHRSVSWYQQTPGQGLQFLFEYFSETQRNKGNFPGRFSGRQFSNSRSEMNVSTLELGDSALYLCASSPGTATYEQYFGPGTRLTVT.

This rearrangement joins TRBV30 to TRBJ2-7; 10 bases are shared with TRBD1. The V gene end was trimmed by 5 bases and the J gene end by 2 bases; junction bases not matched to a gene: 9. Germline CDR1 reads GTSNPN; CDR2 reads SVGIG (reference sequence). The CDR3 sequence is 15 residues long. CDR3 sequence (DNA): TGTGCCTGGGACGGGACAGGGGAAAAAGCCTACGAGCAGTACTTC. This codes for CAWDGTGEKAYEQYF.

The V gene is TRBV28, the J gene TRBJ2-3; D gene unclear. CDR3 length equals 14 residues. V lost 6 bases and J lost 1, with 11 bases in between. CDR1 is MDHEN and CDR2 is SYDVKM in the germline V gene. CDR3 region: CASRKEQRTDTQYF. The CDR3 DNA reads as TGTGCCAGCAGGAAAGAACAGCGCACAGATACGCAGTATTTT.

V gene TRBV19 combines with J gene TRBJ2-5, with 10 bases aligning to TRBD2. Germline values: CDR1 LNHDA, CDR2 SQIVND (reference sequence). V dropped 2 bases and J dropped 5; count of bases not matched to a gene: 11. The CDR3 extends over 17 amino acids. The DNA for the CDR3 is TGTGCCAGTAGTATAAAACCTAGCGGGAGATCTTGGGAGACCCAGTACTTC. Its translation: CASSIKPSGRSWETQYF. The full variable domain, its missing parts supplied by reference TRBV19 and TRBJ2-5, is DGGITQSPKYLFRKEGQNVTLSCEQNLNHDAMYWYRQDPGQGLRLIYYSQIVNDFQKGDIAEGYSVSREKKESFPLTVTSAQKNPTAFYLCASSIKPSGRSWETQYFGPGTRLLVL.

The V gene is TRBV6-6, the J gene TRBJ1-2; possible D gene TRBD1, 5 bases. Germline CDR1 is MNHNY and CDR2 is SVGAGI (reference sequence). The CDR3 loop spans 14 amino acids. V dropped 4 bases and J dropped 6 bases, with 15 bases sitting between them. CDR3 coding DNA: TGTGCCAGCAGTTGGCCGGACGGGGGGGATGGCTACACCTTC. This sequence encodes CASSWPDGGDGYTF.

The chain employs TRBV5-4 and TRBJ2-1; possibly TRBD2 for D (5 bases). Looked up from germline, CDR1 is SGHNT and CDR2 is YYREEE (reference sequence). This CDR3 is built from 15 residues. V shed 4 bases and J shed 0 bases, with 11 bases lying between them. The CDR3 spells CASSPVSGSYNEQFF. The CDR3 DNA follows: TGTGCCAGCAGCCCCGTGAGCGGCTCCTACAATGAGCAGTTCTTC. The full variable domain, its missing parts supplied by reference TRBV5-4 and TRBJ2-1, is ETGVTQSPTHLIKTRGQQVTLRCSSQSGHNTVSWYQQALGQGPQFIFQYYREEENGRGNFPPRFSGLQFPNYSSELNVNALELDDSALYLCASSPVSGSYNEQFFGPGTRLTVL.

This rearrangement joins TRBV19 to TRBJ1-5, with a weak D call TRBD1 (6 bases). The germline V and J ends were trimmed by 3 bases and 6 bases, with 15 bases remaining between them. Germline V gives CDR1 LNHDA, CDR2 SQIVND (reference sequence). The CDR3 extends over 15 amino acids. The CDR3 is CASSIWQGRGQPQHF. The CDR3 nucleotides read TGTGCCAGTAGTATTTGGCAGGGGAGAGGTCAGCCCCAGCATTTT. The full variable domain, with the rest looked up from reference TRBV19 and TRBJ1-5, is DGGITQSPKYLFRKEGQNVTLSCEQNLNHDAMYWYRQDPGQGLRLIYYSQIVNDFQKGDIAEGYSVSREKKESFPLTVTSAQKNPTAFYLCASSIWQGRGQPQHFGDGTRLSIL.

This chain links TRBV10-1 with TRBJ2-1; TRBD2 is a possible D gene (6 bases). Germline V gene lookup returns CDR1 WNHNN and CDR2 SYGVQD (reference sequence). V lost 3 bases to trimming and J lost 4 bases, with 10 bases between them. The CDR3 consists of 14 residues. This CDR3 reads CASSEGDLYNEQFF. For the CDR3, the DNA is TGCGCCAGCAGTGAAGGGGACTTATACAATGAGCAGTTCTTC.

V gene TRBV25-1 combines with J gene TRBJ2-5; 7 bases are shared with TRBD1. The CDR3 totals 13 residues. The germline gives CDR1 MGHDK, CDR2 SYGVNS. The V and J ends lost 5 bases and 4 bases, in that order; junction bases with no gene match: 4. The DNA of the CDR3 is TGTGCCAGCAGTCCGACAGGGATAGAGACCCAGTACTTC. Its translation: CASSPTGIETQYF.

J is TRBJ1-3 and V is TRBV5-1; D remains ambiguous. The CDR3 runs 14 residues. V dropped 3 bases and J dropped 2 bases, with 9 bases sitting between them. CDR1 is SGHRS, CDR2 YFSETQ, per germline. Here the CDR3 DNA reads TGCGCCAGCAGCTCCGGGATCGCTGGAAACACCATATATTTT. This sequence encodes CASSSGIAGNTIYF. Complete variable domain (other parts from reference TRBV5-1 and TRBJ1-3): KAGVTQTPRYLIKTRGQQVTLSCSPISGHRSVSWYQQTPGQGLQFLFEYFSETQRNKGNFPGRFSGRQFSNSRSEMNVSTLELGDSALYLCASSSGIAGNTIYFGEGSWLTVV.

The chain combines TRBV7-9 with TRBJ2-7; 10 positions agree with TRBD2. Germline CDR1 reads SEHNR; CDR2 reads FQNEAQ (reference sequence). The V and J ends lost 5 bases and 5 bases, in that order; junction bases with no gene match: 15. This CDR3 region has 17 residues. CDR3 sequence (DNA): TGTGCCAGCAGCCTCGGACAGGAACTAGCGGGAAGCAACGAGCAGTACTTC. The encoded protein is CASSLGQELAGSNEQYF.

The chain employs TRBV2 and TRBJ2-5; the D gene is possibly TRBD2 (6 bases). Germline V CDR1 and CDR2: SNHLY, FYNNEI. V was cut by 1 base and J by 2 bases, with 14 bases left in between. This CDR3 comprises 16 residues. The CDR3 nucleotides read TGTGCCAGCAGTGAAGGCGCAGGTCGGGGGCAAGAGACCCAGTACTTC. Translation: CASSEGAGRGQETQYF.

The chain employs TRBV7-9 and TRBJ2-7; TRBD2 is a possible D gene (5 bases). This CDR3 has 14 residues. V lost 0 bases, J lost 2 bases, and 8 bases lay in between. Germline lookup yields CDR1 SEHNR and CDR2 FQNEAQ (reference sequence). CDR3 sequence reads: CASSLAGDTYEQYF. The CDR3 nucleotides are TGTGCCAGCAGCTTAGCGGGAGATACCTACGAGCAGTACTTC.

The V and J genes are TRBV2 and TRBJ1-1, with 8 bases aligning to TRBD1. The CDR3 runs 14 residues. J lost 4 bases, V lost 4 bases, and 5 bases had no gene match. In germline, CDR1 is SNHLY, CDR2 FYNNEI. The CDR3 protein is CASSGRTGLTEAFF. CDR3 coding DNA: TGTGCCAGCAGTGGCAGGACAGGGCTCACTGAAGCTTTCTTT.

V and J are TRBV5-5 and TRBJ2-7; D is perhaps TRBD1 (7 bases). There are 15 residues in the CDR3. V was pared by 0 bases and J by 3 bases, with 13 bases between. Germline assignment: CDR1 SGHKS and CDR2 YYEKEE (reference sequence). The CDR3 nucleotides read TGTGCCAGCAGCTTGGGAGGAGGGGGCAGCTACGAGCAGTACTTC. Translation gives CASSLGGGGSYEQYF.